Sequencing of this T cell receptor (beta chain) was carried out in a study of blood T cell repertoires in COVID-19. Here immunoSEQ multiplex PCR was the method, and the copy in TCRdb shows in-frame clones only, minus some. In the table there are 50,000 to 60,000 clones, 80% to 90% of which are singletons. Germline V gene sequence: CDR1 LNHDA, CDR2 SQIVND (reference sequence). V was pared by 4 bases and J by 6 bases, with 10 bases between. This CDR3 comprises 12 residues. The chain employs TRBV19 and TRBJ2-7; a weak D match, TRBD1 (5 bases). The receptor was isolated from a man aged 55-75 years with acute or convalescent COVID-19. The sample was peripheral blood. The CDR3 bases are TGTGCCAGTAGTACCGGCAGGGCCGAGCAGTACTTC. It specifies CASSTGRAEQYF. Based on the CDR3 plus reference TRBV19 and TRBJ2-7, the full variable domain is DGGITQSPKYLFRKEGQNVTLSCEQNLNHDAMYWYRQDPGQGLRLIYYSQIVNDFQKGDIAEGYSVSREKKESFPLTVTSAQKNPTAFYLCASSTGRAEQYFGPGTRLTVT.